This T cell receptor (beta chain) was identified in a study of lymphopenia after photon versus proton radiotherapy. Comments on this clone: What it recognizes is unknown.

Clones were read by immunoSEQ multiplex PCR, and TCRdb kept only the in-frame ones, dropping some. This table holds about 49,000 clones, 80% to 90% found once. Study-wide points: In patients who died, overall survival fell as post-nadir TCR diversity dropped more. Post-nadir diversity loss with photons came from oligoclonal expansion, particularly CD8+ Temra cells. Photon-treated patients lost naive T cells and TCR diversity; proton-treated stayed stable.

The clonotype comes from a man aged 45-65 years with gastric cancer. The source material was peripheral blood, sampled from a patient treated with photon-based radiotherapy.

CDR3 loop: CASSFRQGSSYTF. The CDR3 DNA sequence: TGTGCCAGCAGCTTTCGACAGGGGTCAAGTTACACCTTC. The rearrangement uses TRBV7-2 and TRBJ1-2, with TRBD1 matching 8 bases. This CDR3 is 13 amino acids long. CDR1 SGHTA and CDR2 FQGNSA come from the germline V gene. V was clipped by 3 bases and J by 11 bases; unmatched bases: 8.